This T cell receptor (beta chain) was identified during a study of response to subunit inactivated influenza vaccine. Broader study findings: It was suggested by the authors that few new T cells are recruited by each seasonal influenza vaccination.

At least ten counts were recorded for this clonotype. Its specificity is unknown. From germline, CDR1 is SGHAT and CDR2 FQNNGV. This CDR3 region has 16 residues. V shed 1 base and J shed 0 bases, with 9 bases lying between them. Each CDR3 protein is one row after TCRdb ran MiXCR on the RT-PCR reads. The table includes roughly 710,000 distinct CDR3 sequences, 12% to 15% detected once. This TCR came from a man aged 45-65 years who received an inactivated influenza vaccine. The sample here was PBMCs from blood, taken approximately 15 days before vaccination. The V gene is TRBV11-2, the J gene TRBJ2-2; a possible D gene is TRBD1 (5 bases). CDR3 sequence (DNA): TGTGCCAGCAGCTTAGGTACCAGGGCGAACACCGGGGAGCTGTTTTTT. This sequence encodes CASSLGTRANTGELFF.